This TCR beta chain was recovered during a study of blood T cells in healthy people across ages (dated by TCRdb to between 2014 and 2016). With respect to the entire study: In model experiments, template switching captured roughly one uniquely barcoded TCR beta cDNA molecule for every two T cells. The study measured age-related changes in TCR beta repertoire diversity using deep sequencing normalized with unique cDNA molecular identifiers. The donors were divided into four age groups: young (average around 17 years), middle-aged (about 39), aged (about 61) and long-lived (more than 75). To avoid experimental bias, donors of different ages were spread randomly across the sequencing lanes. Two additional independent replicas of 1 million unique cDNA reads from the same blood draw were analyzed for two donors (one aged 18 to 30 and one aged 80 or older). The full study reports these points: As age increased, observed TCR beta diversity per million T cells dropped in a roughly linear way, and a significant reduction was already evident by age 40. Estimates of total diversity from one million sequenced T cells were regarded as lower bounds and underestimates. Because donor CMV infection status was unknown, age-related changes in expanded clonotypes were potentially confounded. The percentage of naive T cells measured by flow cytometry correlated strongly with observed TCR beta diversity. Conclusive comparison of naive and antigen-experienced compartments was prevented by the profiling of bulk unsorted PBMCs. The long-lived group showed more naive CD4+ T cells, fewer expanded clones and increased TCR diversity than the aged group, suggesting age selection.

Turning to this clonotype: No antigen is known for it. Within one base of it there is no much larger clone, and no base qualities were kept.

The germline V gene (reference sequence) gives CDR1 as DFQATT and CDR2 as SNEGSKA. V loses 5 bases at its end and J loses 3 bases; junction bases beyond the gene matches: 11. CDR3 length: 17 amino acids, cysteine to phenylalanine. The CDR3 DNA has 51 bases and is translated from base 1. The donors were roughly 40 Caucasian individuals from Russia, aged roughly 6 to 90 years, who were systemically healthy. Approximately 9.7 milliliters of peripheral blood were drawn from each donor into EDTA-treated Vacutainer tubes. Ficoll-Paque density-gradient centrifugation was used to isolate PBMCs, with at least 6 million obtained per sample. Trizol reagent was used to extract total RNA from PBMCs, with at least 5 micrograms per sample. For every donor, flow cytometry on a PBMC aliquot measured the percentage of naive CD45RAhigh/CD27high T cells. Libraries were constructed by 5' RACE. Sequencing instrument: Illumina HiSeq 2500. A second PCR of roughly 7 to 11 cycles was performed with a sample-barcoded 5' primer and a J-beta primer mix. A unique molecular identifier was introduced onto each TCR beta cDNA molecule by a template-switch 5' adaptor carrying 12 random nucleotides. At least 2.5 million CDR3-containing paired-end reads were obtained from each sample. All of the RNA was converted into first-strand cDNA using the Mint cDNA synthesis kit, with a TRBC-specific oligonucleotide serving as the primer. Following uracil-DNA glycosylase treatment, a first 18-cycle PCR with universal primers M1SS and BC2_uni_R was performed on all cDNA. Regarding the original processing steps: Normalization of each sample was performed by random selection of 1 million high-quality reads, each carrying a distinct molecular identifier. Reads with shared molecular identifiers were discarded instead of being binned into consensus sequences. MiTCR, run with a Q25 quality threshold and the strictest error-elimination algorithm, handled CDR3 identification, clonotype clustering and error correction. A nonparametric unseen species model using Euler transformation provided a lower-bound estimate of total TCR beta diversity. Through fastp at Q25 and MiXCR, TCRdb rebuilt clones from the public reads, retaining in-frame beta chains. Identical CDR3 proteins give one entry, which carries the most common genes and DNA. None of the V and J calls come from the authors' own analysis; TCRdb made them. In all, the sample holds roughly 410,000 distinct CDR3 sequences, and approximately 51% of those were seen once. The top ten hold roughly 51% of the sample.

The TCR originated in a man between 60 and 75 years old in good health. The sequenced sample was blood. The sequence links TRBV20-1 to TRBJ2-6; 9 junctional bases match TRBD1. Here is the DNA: TGCAGTGCTCCCCGGGGACAGGGAGGATATGGGGCCAACGTCCTGACTTTC. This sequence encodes CSAPRGQGGYGANVLTF.